This record concerns one T cell receptor beta chain sequence. In germline, CDR1 is MNHNS, CDR2 SASEGT. The CDR3 runs to 14 residues. J lost 2 bases, V lost 5 bases, and 4 bases had no gene match. This record comes from a study of glioma-infiltrating T cells. Looking at the study overall: Presurgical dexamethasone in glioma patients lasted six or fewer days. Blood libraries targeted about 4- to 11-fold coverage of roughly 920,000 T cells.

TCR alpha and beta CDR3 regions were amplified from RNA using iRepertoire nested multiplex PCR. One-step reverse transcription and amplification started from around 100-400 ng of tissue mRNA or PBMC total RNA. Each CDR3 protein gets one entry after TCRdb re-called the multiplex PCR reads with MiXCR. The sample records about 400,000 distinct CDR3 sequences, less than 50% being singletons. The sequence was obtained from a human donor with low-grade glioma or glioblastoma, undergoing nonglioma brain surgery, or in good health (not recorded which). This sequence joins TRBV6-1 and TRBJ2-3; 7 bases line up with TRBD2. The sequencing input was glioma tissue, nonneoplastic brain tissue, or PBMCs (not recorded which). The chain's CDR3 is CASSYAGDTDTQYF. The CDR3 region has the DNA TGTGCCAGCAGTTACGCGGGGGACACAGATACGCAGTATTTT.